The rows below give T cell receptor beta chains drawn from one sample of a study of response to subunit inactivated influenza vaccine. TCRdb reprocessed the RT-PCR reads with MiXCR, giving one entry per CDR3 protein. The data show approximately 170,000 distinct CDR3 sequences, with approximately 15% seen just once and approximately 24% held by the top ten. The source material was CD8+ T cells sorted from PBMCs, sampled more than 4 days after vaccination. Every receptor here comes from a middle-aged man who received an inactivated influenza vaccine. CDR3s include the opening cysteine and the closing phenylalanine or tryptophan. The D gene is left open where the match is weak. Expanded clones are given a class, and other clones once, few, many or no size at all.

CDR3nt | CDR3aa | d_gene | j_gene | abundance | v_gene
TGTGCCAGCAGCCAAGCAGCGGGGGCCACAGATACGCAGTATTTT | CASSQAAGATDTQYF | TRBD2 | TRBJ2-3 | - | TRBV3-1
TGTGCCAGCAGCGAAAGGGTTAAGCTTGGCAGTACAGCTTTCTTT | CASSERVKLGSTAFF | - | TRBJ1-1 | - | TRBV21-1
TGCGCCAGCAGCCTGACAGGCTTTGTAGCCAAAAACATTCAGTACTTC | CASSLTGFVAKNIQYF | - | TRBJ2-4 | many | TRBV5-1
TGCGCCAGCAGAGCCGAGGTATGGCGGGAGCGTTACGAGCAGTACTTC | CASRAEVWRERYEQYF | TRBD2 | TRBJ2-7 | few | TRBV5-1
TGCAGTGCTAGAGCCGGGGAGCCGTACAATGAGCAGTTCTTC | CSARAGEPYNEQFF | - | TRBJ2-1 | many | TRBV20-1
TGCAGCGTGTTGCAGGGCAGGCCTGGGGCCAACGTCCTGACTTTC | CSVLQGRPGANVLTF | - | TRBJ2-6 | - | TRBV29-1
TGTGCCACGGGTTCAGCGGGGCCATACAATGAGCAGTTCTTC | CATGSAGPYNEQFF | TRBD2 | TRBJ2-1 | - | TRBV25-1
TGTGCCAGCAGCCAAGAGTGGCGCGGGGGTACCTACGAGCAGTACTTC | CASSQEWRGGTYEQYF | TRBD2 | TRBJ2-7 | few | TRBV4-2
TGTGCCAGCAGTTACGGGACTAGCGGGGGCCAAGAGACCCAGTACTTC | CASSYGTSGGQETQYF | TRBD2 | TRBJ2-5 | - | TRBV6-2/TRBV6-3
TGCAGTGCTAGCGAGGCCCGCCCAATAGCCAAAAACATTCAGTACTTC | CSASEARPIAKNIQYF | - | TRBJ2-4 | - | TRBV20-1
TGCGCCAGCAGCTTGGACCATAACTACAATGAGCAGTTCTTC | CASSLDHNYNEQFF | - | TRBJ2-1 | - | TRBV5-1
TGTGCCAGCAGCCAAGGACTAGCGGGGAGGGCCTACAATGAGCAGTTCTTC | CASSQGLAGRAYNEQFF | TRBD2 | TRBJ2-1 | many | TRBV7-9
TGTGCCAGCAGCCCGGACACGAGCTCCTACAATGAGCAGTTCTTC | CASSPDTSSYNEQFF | - | TRBJ2-1 | - | TRBV3-1
TGTGCCAGCACCCAAGGAAATGGGGGGGGCAATGAGCAGTTCTTC | CASTQGNGGGNEQFF | TRBD2 | TRBJ2-1 | few | TRBV9